These 32 T cell receptor beta chains were all obtained from the same sample, sequenced in a study of cytomegalovirus exposure and HLA in healthy donors (TCRdb year 2017). The library relied on the immunoSEQ multiplex PCR assay. For the multiplex PCR, a mixture combining 60 forward primers for TCR Vbeta segments and 13 reverse primers for TCR Jbeta segments was used. The clones in this table, taken by TCRdb from immuneACCESS, are in-frame only. Not every clone is retained; where verified, under half of the shortfall comes from an unresolved V gene, and the cause of the rest is unknown. The sample data list under 100,000 clones, and roughly 80% of these were observed just once. About 3.1% of the sample rests with the top ten. Sequencing was carried out using PBMCs. These receptors were obtained from a man aged 45-65 years in good health and CMV-seronegative.

This chain links TRBV1 with TRBJ2-3; the table's D gene call, TRBD1, was not cross checked with the DNA. TRBV1 is annotated as a pseudogene. This CDR3 has 13 residues. The CDR3 coding sequence is TGCACCAGCAGGAAAAGGGGGACACGGACGCAGTATTTT. This encodes CTSRKRGTRTQYF.

This chain connects TRBV5-1 to TRBJ2-1; a weak D match, TRBD1 (6 bases). Germline V gives CDR1 SGHRS, CDR2 YFSETQ. The CDR3 contains 14 residues. V was pared by 6 bases and J by 1 base, with 11 bases between. In nucleotides, the CDR3 is TGCGCCAGCACCCTTGGACAGTCCTACAATGAGCAGTTCTTC. It translates to CASTLGQSYNEQFF.

The chain joins TRBV27 to TRBJ2-5, with TRBD1 matching over 7 bases. V trimming: 4 bases; J trimming: 4 bases; junction bases outside the gene matches: 9. Germline CDR1 is MNHEY and CDR2 is SMNVEV (reference sequence). CDR3 length: 15 amino acids. CDR3 sequence (DNA): TGTGCCAGCAGTTATTCCACAGGGGAGAGAGAGACCCAGTACTTC. It translates to CASSYSTGERETQYF.

The V call is TRBV6-5, the J call TRBJ2-7; 12 bases are a match to TRBD1. Germline V gene lookup returns CDR1 MNHEY and CDR2 SVGAGI. This CDR3 is 15 amino acids long. Trimming cost V 7 bases and J 1 base; bases outside gene matches: 5. The CDR3 protein is CASTKGQGASYEQYF. The DNA for the CDR3 is TGTGCCAGCACCAAGGGACAGGGGGCTTCCTACGAGCAGTACTTC.

This clone occurred a few times. This chain uses TRBV7-8 with TRBJ1-5; D is unresolved. Germline CDR1 reads SGHVS; CDR2 reads FQNEAQ. There are 15 residues in the CDR3. Trimming left V 4 bases short and J 0 bases short, with 10 bases between. This CDR3 is CASSSRVSSNQPQHF. The CDR3 DNA reads as TGTGCCAGCAGCTCACGGGTGTCTAGCAATCAGCCCCAGCATTTT.

The chain recombines TRBV6-6 with TRBJ1-1, with D tentatively TRBD1 (6 bases). The V end lost 6 bases, the J end lost 2 bases, and 13 bases lay between the germline ends. Germline-derived CDR1 and CDR2 are MNHNY and SVGAGI (reference sequence). There are 14 residues in the CDR3. This chain's CDR3 is CASRKQGINTEAFF. Written as DNA, the CDR3 is TGTGCCAGCAGGAAACAGGGTATAAACACTGAAGCTTTCTTT.

The CDR3: CASSLDPGGGRAFF. The CDR3, as DNA: TGTGCCAGCAGCTTAGATCCGGGGGGGGGAAGAGCTTTCTTT. The rearrangement uses TRBV11-2 and TRBJ1-1; D is perhaps TRBD1 (5 bases). Trimming shortened V by 0 bases and J by 10 bases, and 15 bases separated the two germline ends. Germline values: CDR1 SGHAT, CDR2 FQNNGV. The CDR3 length is 14 residues.

The V and J genes are TRBV4-3 and TRBJ2-1, with TRBD2 as a possible D gene (5 bases). This CDR3 region has 17 residues. Between the trimmed V and J ends, which lost 1 base and 0 bases, there was a span of 13 bases. Germline V CDR1 and CDR2: LGHNA, YSLEER. CDR3 in amino acids: CASSQGVGGSSYNEQFF. CDR3 DNA: TGCGCCAGCAGCCAAGGAGTTGGTGGGAGCTCCTACAATGAGCAGTTCTTC.

The chain employs TRBV6-6 and TRBJ1-6; TRBD1 agrees at 7 bases. Trimming took 5 bases from V and 3 from J; bases not matched to a gene: 7. There are 16 residues in the CDR3. Per germline, CDR1 MNHNY and CDR2 SVGAGI (reference sequence). This chain's CDR3 is CASSRQGGNYNSPLHF. The CDR3 DNA reads TGTGCCAGCAGTCGACAGGGAGGCAACTATAATTCACCCCTCCACTTT.

The genes are TRBV30 and TRBJ1-6; D not resolved. CDR1 is GTSNPN and CDR2 is SVGIG in the germline V gene (reference sequence). This CDR3 spans 13 amino acids. Between the trimmed V and J ends, which lost 0 bases and 11 bases, there was a span of 11 bases. DNA of the CDR3: TGTGCCTGGAGTGTAAGGGAGGCTGCACCCCTCCACTTT. Amino acids: CAWSVREAAPLHF. Full variable domain (missing parts from reference TRBV30 and TRBJ1-6): SQTIHQWPATLVQPVGSPLSLECTVEGTSNPNLYWYRQAAGRGLQLLFYSVGIGQISSEVPQNLSASRPQDRQFILSSKKLLLSDSGFYLCAWSVREAAPLHFGNGTRLTVT.

The chain employs TRBV2 and TRBJ2-7; 9 bases fit TRBD1. After removal of 10 bases from V and 3 bases from J, the junction contained 7 bases not matched to a gene. Germline loops: CDR1 SNHLY, CDR2 FYNNEI. This CDR3 has 13 residues. The CDR3: CATQRDRDYEQYF. CDR3 nucleotide sequence: TGTGCCACCCAGCGGGACAGGGACTACGAGCAGTACTTC. The full variable domain, rest sourced from reference TRBV2 and TRBJ2-7, is EPEVTQTPSHQVTQMGQEVILRCVPISNHLYFYWYRQILGQKVEFLVSFYNNEISEKSEIFDDQFSVERPDGSNFTLKIRSTKLEDSAMYFCATQRDRDYEQYFGPGTRLTVT.

This chain uses TRBV19 with TRBJ1-1, with a possible D match to TRBD1 (5 bases). The CDR3 covers 15 residues. The ends were cut back, 0 bases at V and 4 bases at J, with 12 bases in the middle. The germline V gene has CDR1 LNHDA and CDR2 SQIVND (reference sequence). CDR3 in DNA: TGTGCCAGTAGTATAGAGGGACTCAGTCGCACTGAAGCTTTCTTT. It translates to CASSIEGLSRTEAFF.

The V and J genes are TRBV5-1 and TRBJ2-1; TRBD2 matches 15 bases. CDR1 and CDR2 (germline): SGHRS, YFSETQ. The CDR3 contains 15 residues. V dropped 3 bases and J dropped 9; count of bases not matched to a gene: 4. This chain's CDR3 is CASSSGLAGGLEQFF. The CDR3 DNA is TGCGCCAGCAGCTCCGGACTAGCGGGGGGGCTTGAGCAGTTCTTC.

This rearrangement joins TRBV28 to TRBJ1-1, with a possible D match to TRBD1 (6 bases). Per germline, CDR1 MDHEN and CDR2 SYDVKM. V was shortened by 8 bases and J by 3 bases, with 16 bases between the two germline ends. This CDR3 region has 14 residues. This chain's CDR3 is CASFSGGVDTEAFF. Written as DNA, the CDR3 is TGTGCCAGCTTCTCGGGGGGCGTGGACACTGAAGCTTTCTTT.

This chain uses TRBV5-1 with TRBJ2-3; TRBD2 matches 13 bases. The junction had 10 bases not matched to a gene; V was cut back by 5 bases and J by 4 bases. The CDR3 runs to 17 residues. CDR1 and CDR2 from the germline V gene are SGHRS and YFSETQ. The CDR3 region is CASRAGLAGSRADTQYF. For the CDR3, the DNA is TGCGCCAGCAGAGCGGGACTAGCGGGGTCAAGGGCAGATACGCAGTATTTT.

This rearrangement joins TRBV9 to TRBJ2-7, with TRBD2 identical over 9 bases. The CDR3 contains 18 residues. Trimming removed 0 bases from V and 2 bases from J; junction bases left unmatched: 12. Per germline, CDR1 SGDLS and CDR2 YYNGEE. In nucleotides, the CDR3 is TGTGCCAGCAGCGTAGGCTCAGGGAGCGGGGGGTTTGCCTACGAGCAGTACTTC. Protein sequence: CASSVGSGSGGFAYEQYF.

The chain uses TRBV7-6 and TRBJ2-7; a weak D match, TRBD2 (5 bases). Trimming took 4 bases from V and 9 from J, leaving 13 bases between them. CDR3 length: 12 amino acids. Germline CDR1 SGHVS, CDR2 FNYEAQ. The DNA for the CDR3 is TGTGCCAGCAGCTCGTCCTCCGGGGTGCAGTACTTC. Its protein product is CASSSSSGVQYF. The whole variable domain, filled in from reference TRBV7-6 and TRBJ2-7, reads GAGVSQSPRYKVTKRGQDVALRCDPISGHVSLYWYRQALGQGPEFLTYFNYEAQQDKSGLPNDRFSAERPEGSISTLTIQRTEQRDSAMYRCASSSSSGVQYFGPGTRLTVT.

This clone is medium-sized. The chain employs TRBV7-2 and TRBJ1-5, with D tentatively TRBD1 (5 bases). In germline, CDR1 is SGHTA, CDR2 FQGNSA. The CDR3 loop spans 15 amino acids. Between the trimmed V and J ends, which lost 3 bases and 9 bases, there was a span of 18 bases. CDR3 amino acids: CASSLEGWAMAPQHF. The CDR3 bases are TGTGCCAGCAGCTTGGAGGGGTGGGCGATGGCGCCCCAGCATTTT.

The chain uses TRBV5-3 and TRBJ2-1; D unclear. TRBV5-3 carries the ORF label, with uncertain function. This CDR3 is built from 14 residues. Trimming removed 0 bases at V and 8 bases at J, with 12 bases between. Here the CDR3 reads CARSLVSFLDEQFF. CDR3 nucleotides: TGTGCCAGAAGCTTGGTCAGTTTTCTCGATGAGCAGTTCTTC.

The chain recombines TRBV6-6 with TRBJ2-5, with 8 bases lining up with TRBD1. The better agreement between TRBJ2-7 and the DNA end casts doubt on the J call. Germline lookup yields CDR1 MNHNY and CDR2 SVGAGI (reference sequence). The CDR3 sequence is 14 residues long. The CDR3 DNA is TGTGCCAGCAGACCTAGAGACAGGGGTACCGAGCAGTACTTC. It translates to CASRPRDRGTEQYF.

V is TRBV10-3 and J is TRBJ1-2; 7 bases agree with TRBD1. Germline lookup yields CDR1 ENHRY and CDR2 SYGVKD. V trimming: 0 bases; J trimming: 7 bases; junction bases outside the gene matches: 5. The CDR3 covers 14 residues. CDR3 nucleotides: TGTGCCATCAGTGAGTCGCAGGGGGTAGTTGGCTACACCTTC. Translated: CAISESQGVVGYTF.

Remarks on this clone: Additional DNA sequences in this sample encode the identical CDR3. This chain connects TRBV9 to TRBJ1-1, with 8 bases lining up with TRBD1. The CDR3 is 16 residues long. V shed 0 bases and J 1 base; nucleotides not matched to a gene: 5. Germline values: CDR1 SGDLS, CDR2 YYNGEE. The CDR3 DNA is TGTGCCAGCAGCGTAGGGGGGACAGGAGCGAACACTGAAGCTTTCTTT. Protein: CASSVGGTGANTEAFF.

This chain connects TRBV18 to TRBJ1-6, with D perhaps TRBD1 (6 bases). Per the germline V gene, CDR1 is KGHSH and CDR2 is LQKENI. The V end lost 3 bases, the J end lost 10 bases, and 22 bases lay between the germline ends. The CDR3 is 17 amino acids. The CDR3 sequence is CASSPYGAGALQSPLHF. Written as DNA, the CDR3 is TGTGCCAGCTCACCTTATGGGGCAGGGGCCCTACAGTCACCCCTCCACTTT.

The chain is built from TRBV7-3 and TRBJ2-5; 11 nucleotides line up with TRBD1. The CDR3 consists of 16 residues. The ends lost 5 bases at V and 4 bases at J; junction bases unmatched: 9. CDR1 is SGHTA and CDR2 is FQGTGA in the germline V gene. The DNA of the CDR3 is TGTGCCAGCAGCCTCCACCCGGACAGGGGGCGAGAGACCCAGTACTTC. This translates into CASSLHPDRGRETQYF.

The chain has TRBV10-3 and TRBJ2-3; possibly TRBD2 for D (6 bases). V lost 4 bases to trimming and J lost 0 bases, with 11 bases between them. CDR1 ENHRY and CDR2 SYGVKD come from the germline V gene. CDR3 length: 15 residues. The CDR3 sequence is CAISVYSGSTDTQYF. CDR3 bases: TGTGCCATCAGTGTCTATAGCGGCAGCACAGATACGCAGTATTTT.

Here the CDR3 DNA reads TGTGCCAGTAGTTACGGGGGGCGTTGGAATGAGCAGTTCTTC. Translating gives CASSYGGRWNEQFF. V is TRBV19 and J is TRBJ2-1, with D maybe TRBD2 (7 bases). Between the trimmed V and J ends, which lost 5 bases and 7 bases, there was a span of 15 bases. The CDR3 spans 14 residues. Per the germline V gene, CDR1 is LNHDA and CDR2 is SQIVND (reference sequence). The full variable domain, completed using reference TRBV19 and TRBJ2-1, is DGGITQSPKYLFRKEGQNVTLSCEQNLNHDAMYWYRQDPGQGLRLIYYSQIVNDFQKGDIAEGYSVSREKKESFPLTVTSAQKNPTAFYLCASSYGGRWNEQFFGPGTRLTVL.

The V gene is TRBV7-2, the J gene TRBJ1-5; no definite D call. Trimming cost V 0 bases and J 8 bases, with 11 bases left between them. Per germline, CDR1 SGHTA and CDR2 FQGNSA. CDR3 length: 14 residues. The DNA of the CDR3 is TGTGCCAGCAGCTTAGCAGGGAGAGGGAAGCCCCAGCATTTT. As protein: CASSLAGRGKPQHF. The full variable domain, rest sourced from reference TRBV7-2 and TRBJ1-5, is GAGVSQSPSNKVTEKGKDVELRCDPISGHTALYWYRQSLGQGLEFLIYFQGNSAPDKSGLPSDRFSAERTGGSVSTLTIQRTQQEDSAVYLCASSLAGRGKPQHFGDGTRLSIL.

V gene TRBV7-3 combines with J gene TRBJ2-7; D gene uncertain. Trimming took 5 bases from V and 2 from J, leaving 13 bases between them. The V gene's germline CDR1 is SGHTA and CDR2 FQGTGA. This CDR3 is built from 14 residues. CDR3: CASSPGLKPYEQYF. The DNA for the CDR3 is TGTGCCAGCAGCCCTGGCCTTAAACCCTACGAGCAGTACTTC.

The rearrangement joins TRBV2 to TRBJ1-6; D not resolved. The germline CDR1 and CDR2 sequences are SNHLY and FYNNEI. The germline V and J ends were trimmed by 6 bases and 7 bases, with 16 bases remaining between them. The CDR3 is 15 amino acids. As DNA, the CDR3 is TGTGCCAGCAGGGAGAGTGAGCCCCTCAATTCACCCCTCCACTTT. Translation: CASRESEPLNSPLHF.

J is TRBJ1-2 and V is TRBV20-1, with 8 bases fitting TRBD1. With V trimmed by 8 bases and J by 4 bases, 3 bases remained unmatched. Germline V gene lookup returns CDR1 DFQATT and CDR2 SNEGSKA (reference sequence). The CDR3 length is 11 residues. CDR3 loop: CSTRGPYGYTF. In nucleotides, the CDR3 is TGCAGTACCAGGGGGCCCTATGGCTACACCTTC.

The chain is built from TRBV28 and TRBJ1-5, with D maybe TRBD1 (6 bases). V was cut by 6 bases and J by 9 bases, with 24 bases left in between. Germline V gives CDR1 MDHEN, CDR2 SYDVKM. The CDR3 runs to 16 residues. This CDR3 is CASSTPWGGAYGPQHF. The CDR3 nucleotides read TGTGCCAGCAGCACCCCTTGGGGGGGGGCTTACGGGCCCCAGCATTTT.

V usage is TRBV7-6 and J usage is TRBJ1-6; D may be TRBD1 (5 bases). V was pared by 1 base and J by 9 bases, with 13 bases between. Per germline, CDR1 SGHVS and CDR2 FNYEAQ. The CDR3 length is 15 residues. CDR3 sequence (DNA): TGTGCCAGCAGCTTAGGGGAGGGGTTTCGTTCACCCCTCCACTTT. Its protein product is CASSLGEGFRSPLHF.